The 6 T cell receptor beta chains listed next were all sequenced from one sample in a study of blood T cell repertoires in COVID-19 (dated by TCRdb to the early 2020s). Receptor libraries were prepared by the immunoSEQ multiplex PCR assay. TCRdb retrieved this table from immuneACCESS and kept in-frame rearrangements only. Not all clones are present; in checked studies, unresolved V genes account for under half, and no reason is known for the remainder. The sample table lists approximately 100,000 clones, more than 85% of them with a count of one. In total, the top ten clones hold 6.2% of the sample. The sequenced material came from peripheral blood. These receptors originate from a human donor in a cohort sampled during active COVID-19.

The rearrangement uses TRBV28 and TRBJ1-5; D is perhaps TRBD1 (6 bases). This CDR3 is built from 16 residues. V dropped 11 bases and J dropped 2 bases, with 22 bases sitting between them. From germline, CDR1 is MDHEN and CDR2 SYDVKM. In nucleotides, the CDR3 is TGTGCCGCCACCTCGGACAGAGGGTTTGGCAATCAGCCCCAGCATTTT. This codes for CAATSDRGFGNQPQHF.

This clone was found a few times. The CDR3, as DNA: TGTGCCACCAGGCAGGGGGCAGGCACTGAAGCTTTCTTT. This codes for CATRQGAGTEAFF. This chain uses TRBV24-1 with TRBJ1-1, with 8 positions matching TRBD1. CDR3 length: 13 residues. V dropped 7 bases and J dropped 4; count of bases not matched to a gene: 4. The germline CDR1 and CDR2 sequences are KGHDR and SFDVKD.

CDR3 loop: CASSWPFGGRGHEQYF. The CDR3 DNA reads TGTGCCAGCAGCTGGCCTTTTGGGGGCAGGGGCCACGAGCAGTACTTC. This chain uses TRBV5-8 with TRBJ2-7; possibly TRBD1 for D (6 bases). Trimming took 3 bases from V and 5 from J, leaving 21 bases between them. The CDR3 spans 16 residues. Germline CDR1 reads SGHTS; CDR2 reads YDEGEE. Supplemented by reference TRBV5-8 and TRBJ2-7, the full variable domain reads EAGVTQSPTHLIKTRGQQATLRCSPISGHTSVYWYQQALGLGLQFLLWYDEGEERNRGNFPPRFSGRQFPNYSSELNVNALELEDSALYLCASSWPFGGRGHEQYFGPGTRLTVT.

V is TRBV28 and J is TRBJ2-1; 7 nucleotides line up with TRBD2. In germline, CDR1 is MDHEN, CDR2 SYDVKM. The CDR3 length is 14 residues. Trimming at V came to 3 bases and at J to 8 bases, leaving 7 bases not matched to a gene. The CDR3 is CASSLRGSKDEQFF. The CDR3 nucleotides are TGTGCCAGCAGTTTGCGCGGGAGTAAGGATGAGCAGTTCTTC.

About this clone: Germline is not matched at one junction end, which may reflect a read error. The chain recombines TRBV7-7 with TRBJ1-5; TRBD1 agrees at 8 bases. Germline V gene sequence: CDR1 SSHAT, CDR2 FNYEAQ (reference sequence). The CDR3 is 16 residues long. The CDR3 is CASSIRTGLPGQPQHF. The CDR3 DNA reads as TGTGCTAGCAGCATAAGGACAGGGCTACCTGGGCAGCCCCAGCATTTT.

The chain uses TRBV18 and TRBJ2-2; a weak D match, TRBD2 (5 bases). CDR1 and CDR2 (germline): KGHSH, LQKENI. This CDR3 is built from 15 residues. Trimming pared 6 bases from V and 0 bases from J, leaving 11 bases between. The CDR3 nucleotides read TGTGCCAGCTCTGGAGCGGTTCCGAACACCGGGGAGCTGTTTTTT. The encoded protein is CASSGAVPNTGELFF.